These 20 T cell receptor beta chains were sequenced from one sample in a study of memory CD4+ T cells and cytomegalovirus serostatus. Single viable CD3+CD4+CD8-CD45RO+ cells were sorted as the memory CD4+ T cells. Libraries were prepared by immunoSEQ multiplex PCR; TCRdb keeps only in-frame clonotypes and omits some of them. The table has about 41,000 clones, 76% seen once. Sequenced input: memory CD4+ T cells from blood. These receptors were obtained from an adult in good health and CMV-seronegative.

The rearrangement uses TRBV5-1 and TRBJ2-1; D possibly matches TRBD1 or TRBD2 (5 bases each). Germline CDR1 is SGHRS and CDR2 is YFSETQ. Trimming cost V 6 bases and J 5 bases, with 12 bases left between them. There are 13 residues in the CDR3. Here the CDR3 reads CASNWDRDNEQFF. Written as DNA, the CDR3 is TGCGCCAGCAACTGGGACCGCGACAATGAGCAGTTCTTC.

J is TRBJ1-4 and V is TRBV25-1; no clear D. CDR1 MGHDK and CDR2 SYGVNS come from the germline V gene. Trimming stripped 1 base from V and 3 bases from J, with 15 bases between. The CDR3 loop spans 17 amino acids. CDR3 sequence (DNA): TGTGCCAGCAGTGAATTTCGGATGGGCACGGCTAATGAAAAACTGTTTTTT. Translation gives CASSEFRMGTANEKLFF.

The chain links TRBV30 to TRBJ1-2, with 9 bases lining up with TRBD1. Unmatched junction bases numbered 3, after V lost 2 bases and J lost 8 bases. Germline-derived CDR1 and CDR2 are GTSNPN and SVGIG (reference sequence). The CDR3 has 12 amino acids. In DNA form, the CDR3 reads TGTGCCTGGAGTCGAACAGGGGGCGGCTACACCTTC. It specifies CAWSRTGGGYTF.

The table lists this clone with a few counts. The chain combines TRBV18 with TRBJ1-3, with 7 positions matching TRBD1. The CDR3 has 15 amino acids. Germline CDR1 is KGHSH and CDR2 is LQKENI. The ends lost 2 bases at V and 5 bases at J; junction bases unmatched: 6. DNA of the CDR3: TGTGCCAGCTCACCAGGAACAGGGGCGCGAAACACCATATATTTT. This encodes CASSPGTGARNTIYF.

The V gene is TRBV5-1, the J gene TRBJ1-3; D remains unclear. Germline V CDR1 and CDR2: SGHRS, YFSETQ. V lost 0 bases and J lost 8, with 15 bases in between. CDR3 length: 15 residues. The CDR3 sequence is CASSLEGSGLDTIYF. The CDR3 DNA follows: TGCGCCAGCAGCTTGGAGGGCTCTGGATTGGACACCATATATTTT.

The chain has TRBV7-8 and TRBJ1-4; perhaps TRBD1 as D (6 bases). The ends were cut back, 5 bases at V and 8 bases at J, with 15 bases in the middle. The CDR3 consists of 14 residues. Germline-derived CDR1 and CDR2 are SGHVS and FQNEAQ. The CDR3, as DNA: TGTGCCAGCAGCCCCTACAGGGCTGGGGAAAAACTGTTTTTT. Amino acids: CASSPYRAGEKLFF. Full variable domain (rest looked up from reference TRBV7-8 and TRBJ1-4): GAGVSQSPRYKVAKRGQDVALRCDPISGHVSLFWYQQALGQGPEFLTYFQNEAQLDKSGLPSDRFFAERPEGSVSTLKIQRTQQEDSAVYLCASSPYRAGEKLFFGSGTQLSVL.

The rearrangement links TRBV5-1 to TRBJ2-7; 9 bases align to TRBD2. The junction had 10 bases not matched to a gene; V was cut back by 3 bases and J by 0 bases. Germline V lookup: CDR1 SGHRS, CDR2 YFSETQ. There are 17 residues in the CDR3. CDR3 nucleotides: TGCGCCAGCAGCTATCGTAGTAGCGGGGGCAGCTCCTACGAGCAGTACTTC. This translates into CASSYRSSGGSSYEQYF. The full variable domain, its missing parts supplied by reference TRBV5-1 and TRBJ2-7, is KAGVTQTPRYLIKTRGQQVTLSCSPISGHRSVSWYQQTPGQGLQFLFEYFSETQRNKGNFPGRFSGRQFSNSRSEMNVSTLELGDSALYLCASSYRSSGGSSYEQYFGPGTRLTVT.

This clone was seen a few times. The chain employs TRBV6-4 and TRBJ1-1; D gene ambiguous. This CDR3 has 13 amino acids. V was shortened by 4 bases and J by 2 bases, with 8 bases between the two germline ends. Germline CDR1 and CDR2: MRHNA and SNTAGT. CDR3 nucleotides: TGTGCCAGCAGTGCAGAACTAAACACTGAAGCTTTCTTT. Its translation: CASSAELNTEAFF.

The genes are TRBV11-3 and TRBJ2-5, with D possibly TRBD2 on 5 matching bases. The V and J ends lost 1 base and 4 bases respectively, with 13 bases between them. Germline CDR1 reads SGHNT; CDR2 reads YENEEA. This CDR3 region has 15 residues. In DNA form, the CDR3 reads TGTGCCAGCAGCTTAGGGGTGGGAGAGGGAGAGACCCAGTACTTC. The encoded protein is CASSLGVGEGETQYF.

The V and J genes are TRBV9 and TRBJ2-7, with TRBD1 identical over 7 bases. The V and J ends lost 3 bases and 3 bases, in that order; junction bases with no gene match: 0. The germline V gene has CDR1 SGDLS and CDR2 YYNGEE. This CDR3 contains 12 residues. CDR3 DNA sequence: TGTGCCAGCAGCGGACAGGGCTACGAGCAGTACTTC. It yields the protein CASSGQGYEQYF.

The V and J genes are TRBV4-3 and TRBJ2-5; a possible D gene is TRBD1 (6 bases). The CDR3 has 15 residues. Germline V gene data show CDR1 as LGHNA and CDR2 as YSLEER. The ends were cut back, 2 bases at V and 2 bases at J, with 12 bases in the middle. CDR3 residues: CASSQTGSPQETQYF. DNA of the CDR3: TGCGCCAGCAGCCAAACAGGGAGCCCTCAAGAGACCCAGTACTTC.

The genes are TRBV6-5 and TRBJ2-7, with D perhaps matching TRBD1 or TRBD2 (5 bases each). The ends were cut back, 6 bases at V and 6 bases at J, with 12 bases in the middle. This CDR3 is 12 amino acids long. Germline CDR1 and CDR2: MNHEY and SVGAGI. This CDR3 is CASRTSGGEQYF. CDR3 DNA: TGTGCCAGCAGGACGAGTGGGGGCGAGCAGTACTTC.

The rearrangement links TRBV29-1 to TRBJ1-2, with D unresolved. The CDR3 contains 13 residues. From germline, CDR1 is SQVTM and CDR2 ANQGSEA. V lost 4 bases to trimming and J lost 0 bases, with 9 bases between them. CDR3: CSVVTEPNYGYTF. The CDR3 DNA is TGCAGCGTTGTTACAGAACCTAACTATGGCTACACCTTC. Complete variable domain (other parts from reference TRBV29-1 and TRBJ1-2): SAVISQKPSRDICQRGTSLTIQCQVDSQVTMMFWYRQQPGQSLTLIATANQGSEATYESGFVIDKFPISRPNLTFSTLTVSNMSPEDSSIYLCSVVTEPNYGYTFGSGTRLTVV.

CDR3 nucleotides: TGTGCCAGCAGTTACACAGGTTTCGAGGAGCAGTACTTC. Translated, it gives CASSYTGFEEQYF. The chain links TRBV6-5 to TRBJ2-7, with D tentatively TRBD1 (5 bases). This CDR3 is 13 amino acids long. The V end was cut by 2 bases, the J end by 7 bases, with 12 bases between. Per the germline V gene, CDR1 is MNHEY and CDR2 is SVGAGI.

The V gene is TRBV2, the J gene TRBJ2-1, with 7 bases that match TRBD2. The V gene end was trimmed by 7 bases and the J gene end by 5 bases; junction bases not matched to a gene: 5. There are 13 residues in the CDR3. Germline V lookup: CDR1 SNHLY, CDR2 FYNNEI. DNA of the CDR3: TGTGCCAGCAATCCGGGACTAAACAATGAGCAGTTCTTC. Translated, it gives CASNPGLNNEQFF.

This clone occurred a few times. The rearrangement links TRBV27 to TRBJ2-7; 11 bases match TRBD1. V was pared by 2 bases and J by 3 bases, with 6 bases of the junction left unmatched. CDR1 and CDR2 from the germline V gene are MNHEY and SMNVEV (reference sequence). This CDR3 comprises 16 residues. The CDR3 spells CASSLTWTGGGYEQYF. The CDR3 bases are TGTGCCAGCAGTTTAACTTGGACAGGGGGCGGCTACGAGCAGTACTTC.

As concerns this clone: The identical CDR3 is also encoded by other nucleotide sequences in the sample. The chain has TRBV15 and TRBJ1-3; unclear D gene. V was cut by 0 bases and J by 0 bases, with 6 bases left in between. Germline V CDR1 and CDR2: LNHNV, YYDKDF (reference sequence). The CDR3 is made up of 15 amino acids. The CDR3 nucleotides are TGTGCCACCAGCAGAGACAGGCACTCTGGAAACACCATATATTTT. Its protein is CATSRDRHSGNTIYF.

In this sample, this clone turned up once. This chain uses TRBV5-5 with TRBJ1-4; TRBD1 is a possible D gene (5 bases). The length of the CDR3 is 14 residues. Germline V CDR1 and CDR2: SGHKS, YYEKEE (reference sequence). V lost 5 bases, J lost 10 bases, and 18 bases lay in between. CDR3 sequence (DNA): TGTGCCAGCAGTTCCGACACGGGGGTAGGAAAACTGTTTTTT. Protein: CASSSDTGVGKLFF.

The chain links TRBV7-2 to TRBJ2-5, with D perhaps assigned TRBD1 or TRBD2 (5 bases each). Germline V lookup: CDR1 SGHTA, CDR2 FQGNSA. The CDR3 has 13 residues. Trimming shortened V by 5 bases and J by 3 bases, and 10 bases separated the two germline ends. CDR3 region: CASSPGPEETQYF. As DNA, the CDR3 is TGTGCCAGCAGCCCGGGACCAGAAGAGACCCAGTACTTC.

This rearrangement joins TRBV11-2 to TRBJ2-7; D not resolved. V gave up 1 base and J gave up 4 bases, with 8 bases separating them. Germline assignment: CDR1 SGHAT and CDR2 FQNNGV. The CDR3 has 13 amino acids. CDR3 bases: TGTGCCAGCAGCTTAGGGGTTAGTTACGAGCAGTACTTC. Translating it yields CASSLGVSYEQYF.